These 14 T cell receptor beta chains share one sample of origin, sequenced in a study of T cell changes during pregnancy in multiple sclerosis. Using immunoSEQ multiplex PCR, the repertoire was profiled, and TCRdb retains in-frame clones only, with some absent. The sample records tens of thousands of clones, around 93% being singletons. Source: CD8+ T cells from peripheral blood mononuclear cells, taken in the second trimester of pregnancy. These receptors were collected from a female donor with multiple sclerosis, enrolled in a pregnancy study.

This chain links TRBV11-2 with TRBJ1-2; tentatively, D is TRBD1 (6 bases). Per germline, CDR1 SGHAT and CDR2 FQNNGV. Trimming stripped 0 bases from V and 6 bases from J, with 11 bases between. CDR3 length equals 14 residues. The CDR3, as DNA: TGTGCCAGCAGCTTAGACCAGGGGTGGGATGGCTACACCTTC. Its translation: CASSLDQGWDGYTF. The entire variable domain, with the rest obtained from reference TRBV11-2 and TRBJ1-2, is as follows: EAGVAQSPRYKIIEKRQSVAFWCNPISGHATLYWYQQILGQGPKLLIQFQNNGVVDDSQLPKDRFSAERLKGVDSTLKIQPAKLEDSAVYLCASSLDQGWDGYTFGSGTRLTVV.

This chain joins TRBV6-5 and TRBJ2-1, with 8 bases lining up with TRBD2. The germline gives CDR1 MNHEY, CDR2 SVGAGI. The ends lost 6 bases at V and 5 bases at J; junction bases unmatched: 9. The CDR3 has 15 residues. CDR3 DNA sequence: TGTGCCAGCAGCCCCGTAGTAGCGGGAAACAATGAGCAGTTCTTC. Residues: CASSPVVAGNNEQFF.

This chain joins TRBV27 and TRBJ1-1; D remains ambiguous. The V end lost 1 base, the J end lost 2 bases, and 11 bases lay between the germline ends. The CDR3 is 15 amino acids. Germline V gene data show CDR1 as MNHEY and CDR2 as SMNVEV (reference sequence). CDR3 amino acids: CASSLFGPGNTEAFF. The DNA of the CDR3 is TGTGCCAGCAGTTTATTTGGCCCGGGAAACACTGAAGCTTTCTTT.

This sequence joins TRBV4-1 and TRBJ1-4; D may be TRBD1 (6 bases). The V gene lost 1 base and the J gene lost 5 bases, with 11 bases spanning the gap. This CDR3 has 15 residues. The V gene's germline CDR1 is MGHRA and CDR2 YSYEKL. Written as DNA, the CDR3 is TGCGCCAGCAGCCAAGTCGAACAGGGCAATGAAAAACTGTTTTTT. It is translated as CASSQVEQGNEKLFF.

This chain uses TRBV11-2 with TRBJ1-5; 9 nucleotides align to TRBD1. The CDR3 loop spans 18 amino acids. Trimming cost V 6 bases and J 3 bases; bases outside gene matches: 15. The germline V gene has CDR1 SGHAT and CDR2 FQNNGV. DNA of the CDR3: TGTGCCAGCAGGCCAGGACAGGGGAGTTGGGATCACAATCAGCCCCAGCATTTT. It yields the protein CASRPGQGSWDHNQPQHF. Looking up the rest from reference TRBV11-2 and TRBJ1-5 gives the full variable domain: EAGVAQSPRYKIIEKRQSVAFWCNPISGHATLYWYQQILGQGPKLLIQFQNNGVVDDSQLPKDRFSAERLKGVDSTLKIQPAKLEDSAVYLCASRPGQGSWDHNQPQHFGDGTRLSIL.

The chain joins TRBV7-8 to TRBJ2-7; possible D gene TRBD1, 5 bases. Looked up from germline, CDR1 is SGHVS and CDR2 is FQNEAQ. The CDR3 spans 13 residues. Trimming removed 6 bases at V and 0 bases at J, with 9 bases between. This CDR3 reads CASSQGSSYEQYF. The CDR3 coding sequence is TGTGCCAGCAGTCAGGGAAGCTCCTACGAGCAGTACTTC.

The chain carries TRBV7-6 and TRBJ2-3, with TRBD2 matching over 8 bases. The trim removed 5 bases at V and 2 bases at J, leaving 9 bases unmatched. CDR1 SGHVS and CDR2 FNYEAQ come from the germline V gene. The CDR3 is made up of 16 amino acids. CDR3 in amino acids: CASSPRTSPNTDTQYF. The CDR3 DNA reads TGTGCCAGCAGCCCCCGGACTAGCCCAAACACAGATACGCAGTATTTT.

The chain recombines TRBV7-9 with TRBJ2-4; TRBD1 is a possible D gene (5 bases). The V end lost 5 bases, the J end lost 5 bases, and 22 bases lay between the germline ends. The CDR3 is 17 amino acids. CDR1 and CDR2 from the germline V gene are SEHNR and FQNEAQ (reference sequence). CDR3 nucleotides: TGTGCCAGCAGCCTCAGCCCAAAGACAGCAAGTGAAAACATTCAGTACTTC. Translating it yields CASSLSPKTASENIQYF.

This sequence joins TRBV19 and TRBJ1-2, with 7 bases matching TRBD1. The ends lost 3 bases at V and 2 bases at J; junction bases unmatched: 9. This CDR3 has 16 amino acids. CDR1 and CDR2 from the germline V gene are LNHDA and SQIVND (reference sequence). In DNA, the CDR3 is TGTGCCAGTAGTATCCCCGGGACAGCGAACAACTATGGCTACACCTTC. Its translation is CASSIPGTANNYGYTF.

J is TRBJ2-1 and V is TRBV4-1; 7 bases align to TRBD2. The CDR3 is made up of 17 amino acids. Germline-derived CDR1 and CDR2 are MGHRA and YSYEKL. V lost 1 base, J lost 4 bases, and 10 bases stayed unmatched. CDR3 protein: CASSQGGAGWGYNEQFF. The DNA for the CDR3 is TGCGCCAGCAGCCAAGGGGGAGCGGGATGGGGTTACAATGAGCAGTTCTTC.

The chain carries TRBV9 and TRBJ2-5, with TRBD1 matching 8 bases. The CDR3 runs 16 residues. Per germline, CDR1 SGDLS and CDR2 YYNGEE. The J segment lost 2 bases and the V segment lost 4 bases, leaving 10 bases of the junction unmatched. The CDR3 bases are TGTGCCAGCAGCCCACGGACAGGGAATGGACAAGAGACCCAGTACTTC. It encodes CASSPRTGNGQETQYF.

V is TRBV2 and J is TRBJ2-2; TRBD2 aligns across 11 bases. The CDR3 totals 13 residues. The germline V gene has CDR1 SNHLY and CDR2 FYNNEI. Losses at the gene ends were 8 bases for V and 4 bases for J; bases not matched to a gene: 0. As DNA, the CDR3 is TGTGCCAGCGGGACTAGCGGCACCGGGGAGCTGTTTTTT. Protein sequence: CASGTSGTGELFF. Using reference TRBV2 and TRBJ2-2 for the parts outside the CDR3, the full variable domain is EPEVTQTPSHQVTQMGQEVILRCVPISNHLYFYWYRQILGQKVEFLVSFYNNEISEKSEIFDDQFSVERPDGSNFTLKIRSTKLEDSAMYFCASGTSGTGELFFGEGSRLTVL.

The rearrangement links TRBV27 to TRBJ2-1, with 10 bases matching TRBD2. The CDR3 spans 15 residues. Trimming cost V 2 bases and J 2 bases; bases outside gene matches: 0. In germline, CDR1 is MNHEY, CDR2 SMNVEV (reference sequence). The CDR3 bases are TGTGCCAGCAGTTTAAGCGGGGGGGCCTACAATGAGCAGTTCTTC. Translated, it gives CASSLSGGAYNEQFF.

This chain connects TRBV2 to TRBJ2-7; TRBD1 is a possible D gene (6 bases). CDR3 length: 13 residues. The V gene lost 6 bases and the J gene lost 3 bases, with 12 bases spanning the gap. CDR1 and CDR2 (germline): SNHLY, FYNNEI. The CDR3 loop reads CASRSGHLYEQYF. In DNA form, the CDR3 reads TGTGCCAGCAGATCGGGACACCTCTACGAGCAGTACTTC.